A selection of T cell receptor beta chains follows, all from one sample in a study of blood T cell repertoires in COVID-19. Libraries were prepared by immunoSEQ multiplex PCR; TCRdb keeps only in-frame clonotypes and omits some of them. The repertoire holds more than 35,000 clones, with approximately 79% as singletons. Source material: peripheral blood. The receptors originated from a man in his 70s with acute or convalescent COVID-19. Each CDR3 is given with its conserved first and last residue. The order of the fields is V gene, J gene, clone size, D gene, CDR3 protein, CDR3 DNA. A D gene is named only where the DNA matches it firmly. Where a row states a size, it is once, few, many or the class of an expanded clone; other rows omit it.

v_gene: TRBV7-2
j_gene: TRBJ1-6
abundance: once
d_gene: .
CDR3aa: CASSLFVGADNSPLHF
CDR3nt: TGTGCCAGCAGCCTTTTTGTCGGAGCCGATAATTCACCCCTCCACTTT

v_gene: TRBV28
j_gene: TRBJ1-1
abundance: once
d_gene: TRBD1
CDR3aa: CASSFRKGAAYTEAFF
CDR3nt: TGTGCCAGCAGTTTCCGGAAGGGGGCGGCCTACACTGAAGCTTTCTTT

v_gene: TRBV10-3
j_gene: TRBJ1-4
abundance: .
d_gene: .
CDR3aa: CAISRGTNEKLFF
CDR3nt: TGTGCCATCAGTCGAGGGACTAATGAAAAACTGTTTTTT

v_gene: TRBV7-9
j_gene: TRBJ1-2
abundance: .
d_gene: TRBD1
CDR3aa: CASSSDRAFNYGYTF
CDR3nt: TGTGCCAGCAGCTCGGACAGGGCCTTTAACTATGGCTACACCTTC

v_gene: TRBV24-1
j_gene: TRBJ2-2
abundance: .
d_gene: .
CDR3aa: CATSDLGMGKNTGELFF
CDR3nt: TGTGCCACCAGTGATTTAGGTATGGGCAAGAACACCGGGGAGCTGTTTTTT

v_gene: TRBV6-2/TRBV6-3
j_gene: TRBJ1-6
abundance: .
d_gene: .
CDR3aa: CASSYVGGPPLHF
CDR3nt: TGTGCCAGCAGTTACGTCGGAGGGCCACCCCTCCACTTT

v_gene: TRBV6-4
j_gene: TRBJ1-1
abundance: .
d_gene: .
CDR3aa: CASSEIEGDTEAFF
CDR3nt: TGTGCCAGCAGTGAAATAGAGGGGGACACTGAAGCTTTCTTT

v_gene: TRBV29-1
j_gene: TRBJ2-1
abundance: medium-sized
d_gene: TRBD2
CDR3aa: CSVEGLAGERSYNEQFF
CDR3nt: TGCAGCGTCGAGGGACTAGCGGGAGAGCGGTCCTACAATGAGCAGTTCTTC

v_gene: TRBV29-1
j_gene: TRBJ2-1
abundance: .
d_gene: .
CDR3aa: CSVEENGNEQFF
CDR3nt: TGCAGCGTTGAAGAAAACGGCAATGAGCAGTTCTTC

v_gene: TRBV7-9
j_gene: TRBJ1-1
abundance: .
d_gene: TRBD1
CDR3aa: CASSRRQGADTEAFF
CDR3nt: TGTGCTAGCAGCCGACGACAGGGGGCCGACACTGAAGCTTTCTTT

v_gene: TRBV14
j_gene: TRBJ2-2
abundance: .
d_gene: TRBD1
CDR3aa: CASSQDGNRDRVVGELFF
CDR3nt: TGTGCCAGCAGCCAAGATGGGAACCGGGACAGGGTAGTAGGGGAGCTGTTTTTT